The table lists the clone carrying this T cell receptor (beta chain) with a few counts. The data were taken from a study of T-cell memory formation after mild COVID-19. TCRdb re-called the 5' RACE reads with MiXCR, one entry per CDR3 protein. The repertoire consists of hundreds of thousands of distinct CDR3 sequences, with over 15% occurring once and the leading ten covering roughly 8%. The origin of this receptor is an adult woman who had mild COVID-19 (a few samples of this study predate the infection). Cell type and time point are not known. The specimen sequenced was PBMCs or a T cell subset sorted from them (not recorded which).

CDR3 sequence reads: CASRAGGDTQYF. CDR3 nucleotides: TGTGCCAGCAGGGCGGGTGGAGATACGCAGTATTTT. This chain uses TRBV6-5 with TRBJ2-3; possibly TRBD2 for D (5 bases). The germline CDR1 and CDR2 sequences are MNHEY and SVGAGI. The germline V and J ends were trimmed by 6 bases and 5 bases, with 9 bases remaining between them. CDR3 length: 12 residues.